This T cell receptor (beta chain) was sequenced in a study of T-cell memory formation after mild COVID-19. On the study more broadly: TCR clustering was largely donor specific.

Notes on the study in general: Some clones that responded were present in memory (sampled pre-infection), which suggests cross-reactive memory joined. Shrinking CD4+ clones were chiefly CM and EM; CD8+ ones were chiefly EMRA.

MiXCR, run by TCRdb on the 5' RACE reads, gives a single entry per CDR3 protein. This table holds about 470,000 distinct CDR3 sequences, nearly 25% found once. The CDR3 length is 13 residues. Germline CDR1 SGHDN, CDR2 FVKESK. Trimming pared 2 bases from V and 4 bases from J, leaving 8 bases between. Comment on this clonotype: Its antigen is undetermined.

The chain recombines TRBV14 with TRBJ1-1; D may be TRBD1 (6 bases). The clonotype originates from an adult woman who had mild COVID-19 (a few samples of this study predate the infection). Cell type and time point are not known. Sequencing used PBMCs or a T cell subset sorted from them (not recorded which). CDR3 sequence (DNA): TGTGCCAGCAGCCAATTAGGGGGCACTGAAGCTTTCTTT. It is translated as CASSQLGGTEAFF.